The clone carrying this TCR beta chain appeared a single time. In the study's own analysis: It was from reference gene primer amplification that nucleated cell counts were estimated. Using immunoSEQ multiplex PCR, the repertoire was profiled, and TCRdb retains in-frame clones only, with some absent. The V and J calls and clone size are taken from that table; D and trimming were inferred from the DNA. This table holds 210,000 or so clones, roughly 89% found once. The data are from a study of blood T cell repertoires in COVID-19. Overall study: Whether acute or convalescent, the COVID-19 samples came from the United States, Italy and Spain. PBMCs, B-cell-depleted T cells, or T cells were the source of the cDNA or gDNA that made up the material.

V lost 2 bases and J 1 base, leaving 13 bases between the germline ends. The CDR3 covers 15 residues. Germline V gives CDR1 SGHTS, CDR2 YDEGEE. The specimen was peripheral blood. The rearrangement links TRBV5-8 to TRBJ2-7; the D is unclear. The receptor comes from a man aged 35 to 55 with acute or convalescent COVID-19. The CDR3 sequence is CASSFEQLRSYEQYF. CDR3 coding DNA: TGTGCCAGCAGCTTCGAACAGCTTCGTTCCTACGAGCAGTACTTC.